Presented here are 2 T cell receptor beta chains from one specimen sequenced in a study of T cells in tumors after PD-1 blockade. TCRdb keeps only in-frame clones here, not all; method: immunoSEQ multiplex PCR. The profile shows approximately 8,100 clones, roughly 69% of them singletons. The sample was tumor tissue, taken after anti-PD-1 treatment. Receptors originate from a human donor with basal cell carcinoma.

There are a few counts of this clone. The CDR3 DNA is TGCGCCAGCAGCGATCTGGGCGAGCAGTACTTC. Amino acids: CASSDLGEQYF. J is TRBJ2-7 and V is TRBV5-1; D not resolved. The germline V and J ends were trimmed by 4 bases and 6 bases, with 8 bases remaining between them. CDR1 SGHRS and CDR2 YFSETQ come from the germline V gene. The CDR3 has 11 residues.

This clone was seen more than once but under ten times. The chain employs TRBV2 and TRBJ1-5, with 8 bases identical to TRBD1. The V segment lost 6 bases and the J segment 0 bases; nucleotides outside the gene matches: 7. Germline V gene sequence: CDR1 SNHLY, CDR2 FYNNEI. This CDR3 region has 16 residues. The CDR3 region is CASREDREYSNQPQHF. For the CDR3, the DNA is TGTGCCAGCAGGGAGGACAGGGAATATAGCAATCAGCCCCAGCATTTT. Using reference TRBV2 and TRBJ1-5 for the parts outside the CDR3, the full variable domain is EPEVTQTPSHQVTQMGQEVILRCVPISNHLYFYWYRQILGQKVEFLVSFYNNEISEKSEIFDDQFSVERPDGSNFTLKIRSTKLEDSAMYFCASREDREYSNQPQHFGDGTRLSIL.